Each of the 25 T cell receptor beta chains below was sequenced from the same sample in a study of radiotherapy plus CTLA-4 blockade in lung cancer. TCRdb's copy holds only in-frame clones and misses some; the assay was immunoSEQ multiplex PCR. The sample gives roughly 42,000 clones, roughly 60% of which show up once; approximately 18% is in the top ten. The specimen comprised peripheral blood, sampled from a patient treated with radiotherapy plus ipilimumab. These receptors came from a human donor with non-small cell lung cancer who had a partial response to radiotherapy plus ipilimumab.

In this sample, this clone turned up a few times. The rearrangement uses TRBV12-5 and TRBJ2-3, with D possibly being TRBD2 (5 bases). The CDR3 spans 15 residues. Germline-derived CDR1 and CDR2 are LGHNT and FRNRAP. The V end lost 3 bases, the J end lost 2 bases, and 12 bases lay between the germline ends. The CDR3 loop reads CASGLGSGLTDTQYF. The CDR3 nucleotides are TGTGCTAGTGGTTTAGGAAGCGGCCTCACAGATACGCAGTATTTT.

The chain joins TRBV9 to TRBJ2-3; 7 nucleotides align to TRBD2. The junction had 5 bases not matched to a gene; V was cut back by 3 bases and J by 4 bases. Germline values: CDR1 SGDLS, CDR2 YYNGEE. The CDR3 loop spans 14 amino acids. The CDR3 DNA sequence: TGTGCCAGCAGCGGCGGGAGTGGGGCAGATACGCAGTATTTT. It translates to CASSGGSGADTQYF. The whole variable domain, remainder taken from reference TRBV9 and TRBJ2-3, is DSGVTQTPKHLITATGQRVTLRCSPRSGDLSVYWYQQSLDQGLQFLIQYYNGEERAKGNILERFSAQQFPDLHSELNLSSLELGDSALYFCASSGGSGADTQYFGPGTRLTVL.

This sequence joins TRBV5-1 and TRBJ2-2; TRBD1 matches 9 bases. Germline V CDR1 and CDR2: SGHRS, YFSETQ. The CDR3 spans 15 residues. The junction had 2 bases not matched to a gene; V was cut back by 3 bases and J by 2 bases. CDR3 loop: CASSWGQGNTGELFF. The CDR3 DNA sequence: TGCGCCAGCAGCTGGGGACAGGGAAACACCGGGGAGCTGTTTTTT.

The chain carries TRBV5-1 and TRBJ1-4; D is perhaps TRBD1 (5 bases). The V and J ends lost 4 bases and 3 bases respectively, with 10 bases between them. This CDR3 spans 14 amino acids. The V gene's germline CDR1 is SGHRS and CDR2 YFSETQ. The CDR3 here is CASSRGTANEKLFF. Here the CDR3 DNA reads TGCGCCAGCAGCCGGGGGACGGCTAATGAAAAACTGTTTTTT. Drawing the rest from reference TRBV5-1 and TRBJ1-4, the complete variable domain is KAGVTQTPRYLIKTRGQQVTLSCSPISGHRSVSWYQQTPGQGLQFLFEYFSETQRNKGNFPGRFSGRQFSNSRSEMNVSTLELGDSALYLCASSRGTANEKLFFGSGTQLSVL.

The chain combines TRBV7-2 with TRBJ2-5, with TRBD2 as a possible D gene (5 bases). In germline, CDR1 is SGHTA, CDR2 FQGNSA. V was clipped by 6 bases and J by 5 bases, with 13 bases between them. The length of the CDR3 is 13 residues. CDR3 amino acids: CASSPQRGETQYF. The CDR3, as DNA: TGTGCCAGCAGTCCCCAGCGCGGGGAGACCCAGTACTTC.

This chain links TRBV7-2 with TRBJ1-1; the D gene is possibly TRBD1 (5 bases). Trimming removed 1 base from V and 0 bases from J, with 15 bases in between. The length of the CDR3 is 17 residues. Looked up from germline, CDR1 is SGHTA and CDR2 is FQGNSA. The CDR3 protein is CASSLGVLDILNTEAFF. The CDR3, as DNA: TGTGCCAGCAGCTTAGGAGTCTTGGACATACTGAACACTGAAGCTTTCTTT.

The CDR3: CASSRGLEQYF. CDR3 sequence (DNA): TGTGCCAGCTCCCGGGGTCTCGAGCAGTACTTC. V usage is TRBV6-6 and J usage is TRBJ2-7; tentative D call: TRBD2 (5 bases). Trimming took off 8 bases at V and 6 bases at J, with 11 bases between the two ends. The CDR3 is 11 residues long. Germline V gene data show CDR1 as MNHNY and CDR2 as SVGAGI (reference sequence).

V is TRBV5-1 and J is TRBJ2-7; no firm D call. Germline V gene data show CDR1 as SGHRS and CDR2 as YFSETQ. Trimming stripped 2 bases from V and 2 bases from J, with 8 bases between. The CDR3 consists of 13 residues. The CDR3 is CASSLDGAYEQYF. The CDR3 region has the DNA TGCGCCAGCAGCTTAGACGGAGCCTACGAGCAGTACTTC.

This clone was seen more than once but under ten times. V usage is TRBV7-9 and J usage is TRBJ1-2, with TRBD1 identical over 9 bases. V was pared by 5 bases and J by 13 bases, with 8 bases of the junction left unmatched. The V gene's germline CDR1 is SEHNR and CDR2 FQNEAQ (reference sequence). The CDR3 runs to 12 residues. CDR3 amino acids: CASSQDRGAPTF. The DNA for the CDR3 is TGTGCCAGCAGCCAGGACAGGGGAGCCCCCACCTTC.

The rearrangement uses TRBV5-4 and TRBJ1-1; D not certain. The V gene lost 4 bases and the J gene lost 0 bases, with 13 bases spanning the gap. The V gene's germline CDR1 is SGHNT and CDR2 YYREEE (reference sequence). CDR3 length: 15 residues. CDR3 protein: CASSLPGGLNTEAFF. The CDR3 DNA follows: TGTGCCAGCAGCCTCCCGGGAGGACTGAACACTGAAGCTTTCTTT.

The chain carries TRBV2 and TRBJ1-5; the D gene is possibly TRBD1 (6 bases). Germline assignment: CDR1 SNHLY and CDR2 FYNNEI. CDR3 length: 14 amino acids. With 6 bases removed from V and 7 bases from J, the gap between germline ends came to 16 bases. CDR3 bases: TGTGCCAGCAGCAAAGGGGGGGTTTTGCAGCCCCAGCATTTT. This codes for CASSKGGVLQPQHF.

The gene calls are TRBV2 and TRBJ2-1, with 9 positions matching TRBD2. Germline values: CDR1 SNHLY, CDR2 FYNNEI. The V gene end was trimmed by 9 bases and the J gene end by 8 bases; junction bases not matched to a gene: 17. The CDR3 has 16 amino acids. The CDR3 DNA reads TGTGCCAGTCGAGCTTTGGCGGGGGGGCTGTTCGATGAGCAGTTCTTC. As protein: CASRALAGGLFDEQFF.

The chain is built from TRBV7-2 and TRBJ1-4, with 10 bases matching TRBD1. The J segment lost 5 bases and the V segment lost 6 bases, leaving 3 bases of the junction unmatched. CDR1 is SGHTA and CDR2 is FQGNSA in the germline V gene. The CDR3 runs 14 residues. In DNA, the CDR3 is TGTGCCAGCAGGCCGGACAGGGGGAATGAAAAACTGTTTTTT. Translation gives CASRPDRGNEKLFF.

The gene calls are TRBV12-5 and TRBJ2-3; D might be TRBD1 (5 bases). CDR1 LGHNT and CDR2 FRNRAP come from the germline V gene. V shed 2 bases and J shed 3 bases, with 15 bases lying between them. This CDR3 has 16 amino acids. The CDR3 nucleotides read TGTGCTAGTGGTTTGCATCAGGGCGTAGTAACAGATACGCAGTATTTT. Translation gives CASGLHQGVVTDTQYF.

Of note for this clone: The sample contains more than one DNA sequence encoding this CDR3. This chain uses TRBV7-9 with TRBJ1-2, with unresolved D. Trimming stripped 1 base from V and 7 bases from J, with 10 bases between. CDR3 length equals 13 residues. Looked up from germline, CDR1 is SEHNR and CDR2 is FQNEAQ (reference sequence). CDR3 loop: CASSLDGGGGYTF. Written as DNA, the CDR3 is TGTGCCAGCAGCTTAGACGGCGGCGGTGGCTACACCTTC.

A note on this clone: Given the absence of the conserved phenylalanine or tryptophan at the CDR3 end, a read error is likely. This sequence joins TRBV6-6 and TRBJ1-2; a possible D gene is TRBD1 (5 bases). Germline V gives CDR1 MNHNY, CDR2 SVGAGI (reference sequence). The length of the CDR3 is 13 residues. The V end was cut by 6 bases, the J end by 6 bases, with 14 bases between. CDR3 sequence (DNA): TGTGCCAGCAGCGTCGGGACTGCTAATGGCTACACCTCC. Amino acids: CASSVGTANGYTS.

This clone was detected a few times. V and J are TRBV19 and TRBJ1-1; tentative D call: TRBD1 (6 bases). The V end was cut by 6 bases, the J end by 7 bases, with 18 bases between. Germline CDR1 reads LNHDA; CDR2 reads SQIVND (reference sequence). The CDR3 runs to 14 residues. The CDR3 here is CASRMTGVQGEAFF. The CDR3 DNA reads as TGTGCCAGTAGGATGACAGGAGTACAAGGTGAAGCTTTCTTT.

This clone has just a few counts. V usage is TRBV5-1 and J usage is TRBJ1-3; TRBD1 matches 7 bases. V shed 4 bases and J 4 bases; nucleotides not matched to a gene: 8. The CDR3 runs 15 residues. In germline, CDR1 is SGHRS, CDR2 YFSETQ. The CDR3 nucleotides read TGCGCCAGCAGCCCCGTACCGGGACAGGGAAACACCATATATTTT. Protein sequence: CASSPVPGQGNTIYF. The full variable domain, completed using reference TRBV5-1 and TRBJ1-3, is KAGVTQTPRYLIKTRGQQVTLSCSPISGHRSVSWYQQTPGQGLQFLFEYFSETQRNKGNFPGRFSGRQFSNSRSEMNVSTLELGDSALYLCASSPVPGQGNTIYFGEGSWLTVV.

V and J are TRBV6-6 and TRBJ1-1, with D possibly being TRBD1 (6 bases). CDR1 and CDR2 from the germline V gene are MNHNY and SVGAGI (reference sequence). Trimming shortened V by 10 bases and J by 4 bases, and 19 bases separated the two germline ends. This CDR3 spans 14 amino acids. The CDR3 nucleotides read TGTGCCACCTCCACAGGGTTTCGGAGCACTGAAGCTTTCTTT. Its protein is CATSTGFRSTEAFF.

The rearrangement joins TRBV10-3 to TRBJ2-1; 7 nucleotides align to TRBD1. V trimming: 4 bases; J trimming: 9 bases; junction bases outside the gene matches: 6. This CDR3 region has 13 residues. Germline CDR1 is ENHRY and CDR2 is SYGVKD. CDR3 nucleotides: TGTGCCATCAGTGCCGAACAGGGGTTTGAGCAGTTCTTC. This translates into CAISAEQGFEQFF.

The chain has TRBV2 and TRBJ2-1; the D is unclear. Trimming cost V 5 bases and J 9 bases, with 5 bases left between them. CDR1 SNHLY and CDR2 FYNNEI come from the germline V gene. This CDR3 has 10 residues. CDR3 sequence: CASSWPEQFF. The CDR3, as DNA: TGTGCCAGCAGTTGGCCTGAGCAGTTCTTC.

The DNA for the CDR3 is TGTGCCAGCAGCCTTGGGCCGAGTTTTGGCTACGAGCAGTACTTC. Translation gives CASSLGPSFGYEQYF. V and J are TRBV9 and TRBJ2-7; no clear D gene. The CDR3 contains 15 residues. The V gene's germline CDR1 is SGDLS and CDR2 YYNGEE. V was shortened by 4 bases and J by 3 bases, with 17 bases between the two germline ends.

The V and J genes are TRBV19 and TRBJ1-4; the D is unclear. V was clipped by 3 bases and J by 7 bases, with 12 bases between them. The germline V gene encodes CDR1 LNHDA and CDR2 SQIVND (reference sequence). The CDR3 contains 14 residues. CDR3 region: CASSIPQEGEKLFF. Written as DNA, the CDR3 is TGTGCCAGTAGTATCCCTCAGGAAGGTGAAAAACTGTTTTTT.

The V gene is TRBV4-1, the J gene TRBJ2-5; the match to TRBD1 covers 8 bases. The CDR3 spans 13 residues. J gave up 3 bases and V 4 bases, and 1 base lay outside the gene matches. Germline CDR1 reads MGHRA; CDR2 reads YSYEKL. CDR3 sequence: CASSLQGEETQYF. Written as DNA, the CDR3 is TGCGCCAGCAGCCTACAGGGGGAAGAGACCCAGTACTTC.

This clone was observed a handful of times. The V gene is TRBV5-1, the J gene TRBJ1-5; 7 nucleotides agree with TRBD1. The V and J ends lost 5 bases and 3 bases, in that order; junction bases with no gene match: 8. This CDR3 is built from 15 residues. Per germline, CDR1 SGHRS and CDR2 YFSETQ. The CDR3 region has the DNA TGCGCCAGCAGACCGACAGGGAACTACAATCAGCCCCAGCATTTT. Translating gives CASRPTGNYNQPQHF.